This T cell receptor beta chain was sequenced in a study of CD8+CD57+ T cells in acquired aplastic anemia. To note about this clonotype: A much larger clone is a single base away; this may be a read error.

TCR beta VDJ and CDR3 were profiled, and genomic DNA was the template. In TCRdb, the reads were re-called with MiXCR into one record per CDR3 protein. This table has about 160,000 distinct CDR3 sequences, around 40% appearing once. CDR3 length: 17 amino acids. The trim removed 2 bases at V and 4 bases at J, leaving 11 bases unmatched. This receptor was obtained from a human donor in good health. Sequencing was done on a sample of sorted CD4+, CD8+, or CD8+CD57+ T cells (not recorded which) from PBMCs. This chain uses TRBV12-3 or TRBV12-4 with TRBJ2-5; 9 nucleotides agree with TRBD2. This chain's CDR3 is CASSLRAGGRATETQYF. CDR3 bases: TGTGCCAGCAGTTTACGGGCTGGCGGGAGGGCCACAGAGACCCAGTACTTC.